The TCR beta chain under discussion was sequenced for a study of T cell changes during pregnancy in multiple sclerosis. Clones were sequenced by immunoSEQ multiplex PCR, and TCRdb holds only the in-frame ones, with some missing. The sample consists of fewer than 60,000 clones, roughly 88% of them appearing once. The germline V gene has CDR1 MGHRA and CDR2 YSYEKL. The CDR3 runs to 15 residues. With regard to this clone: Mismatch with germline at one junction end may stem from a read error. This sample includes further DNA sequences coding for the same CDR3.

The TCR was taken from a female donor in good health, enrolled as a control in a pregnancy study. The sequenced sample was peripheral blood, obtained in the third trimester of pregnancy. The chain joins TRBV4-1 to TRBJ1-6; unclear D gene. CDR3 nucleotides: TGCGCCAGCAGCCAAGAATCGGTAGATAATTCACCTCTCCACTTT. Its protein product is CASSQESVDNSPLHF.